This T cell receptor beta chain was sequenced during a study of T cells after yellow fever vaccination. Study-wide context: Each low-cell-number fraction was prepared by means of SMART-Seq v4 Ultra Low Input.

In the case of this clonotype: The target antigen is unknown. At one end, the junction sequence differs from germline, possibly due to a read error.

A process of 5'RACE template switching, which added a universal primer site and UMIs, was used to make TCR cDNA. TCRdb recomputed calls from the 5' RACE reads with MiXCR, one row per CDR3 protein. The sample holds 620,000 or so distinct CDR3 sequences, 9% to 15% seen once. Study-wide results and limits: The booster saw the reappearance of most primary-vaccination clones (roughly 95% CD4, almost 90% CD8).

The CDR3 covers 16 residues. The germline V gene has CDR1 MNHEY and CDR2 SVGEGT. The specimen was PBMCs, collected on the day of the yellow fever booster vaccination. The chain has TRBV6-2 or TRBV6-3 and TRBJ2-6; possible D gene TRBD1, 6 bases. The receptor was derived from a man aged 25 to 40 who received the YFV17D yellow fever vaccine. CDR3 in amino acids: CASNPTGVSGANVQTF. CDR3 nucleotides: TGTGCCAGCAATCCGACAGGAGTCTCTGGGGCCAACGTCCAGACTTTC.